These T cell receptor beta chains were read from a single sample in a study of T cells in Graves' hyperthyroidism and ophthalmopathy. Via MiXCR, TCRdb re-called the multiplex PCR reads, giving one row per CDR3 protein. Among hundreds of thousands of distinct CDR3 sequences listed, 17% were seen once. Sequencing used blood. The receptors were gathered from a woman younger than 35 with Graves' ophthalmopathy. Both conserved end residues are part of each CDR3. Each record gives: D gene, V gene, J gene, CDR3 length, CDR3 protein. A D gene is named only where the DNA matches it firmly.

TRBD2	TRBV28	TRBJ2-7	13	CAGAGGQSYEQYF
TRBD2	TRBV6-1	TRBJ2-1	16	CASSESSGGGGDEQFF
.	TRBV28	TRBJ2-7	16	CASSLWGAGPSYEQYF
TRBD2	TRBV20-1	TRBJ2-7	18	CSAGLGLAGGRLTYEQYF
.	TRBV5-1	TRBJ1-1	14	CASSPLAQNTEAFF
TRBD1	TRBV6-1	TRBJ1-2	16	CASSEAPGQGGYGYTF
.	TRBV18	TRBJ1-5	16	CASSPTEAGLNQPQHF
TRBD1	TRBV4-1	TRBJ2-7	16	CASSQGGRDREYEQYF
TRBD2	TRBV7-2	TRBJ2-2	15	CASSLDSREAGELFF
TRBD1	TRBV7-2	TRBJ1-6	15	CASSPQTGANSPLHF
TRBD1	TRBV6-2/TRBV6-3	TRBJ1-2	18	CASSSPGTGGRNSYGYTF
TRBD1	TRBV6-2/TRBV6-3	TRBJ2-7	16	CASSETSGQLQYEQYF
TRBD1	TRBV27	TRBJ1-5	15	CATDHPDRGRQPQHF
.	TRBV19	TRBJ2-1	14	CASSIVRGNNEQFF
.	TRBV7-3	TRBJ2-6	16	CASSLRGTPGANVLTF
.	TRBV5-8	TRBJ2-2	20	CASSLEGRTEPQANTGELFF
.	TRBV2	TRBJ1-5	18	CASSEAAARAPSNQPQHF
.	TRBV27	TRBJ2-7	16	CASRENEGRSYYEQYF
.	TRBV30	TRBJ2-1	11	CAWSQGNEQFF
.	TRBV6-1	TRBJ2-3	15	CASSEGGGGTDTQYF
TRBD2	TRBV7-9	TRBJ2-1	14	CASSTGGSLNEQFF
.	TRBV29-1	TRBJ1-1	13	CSVDRGTNTEAFF
.	TRBV20-1	TRBJ2-5	13	CSARGRNQETQYF
.	TRBV5-1	TRBJ2-1	13	CASSPASGNEQFF
TRBD2	TRBV5-4	TRBJ2-5	16	CASSTRTSGRSETQYF
.	TRBV11-2	TRBJ2-7	12	CASSLVLYEQYF
.	TRBV5-8	TRBJ2-2	15	CASNHPQGGGGELFF
TRBD1	TRBV28	TRBJ2-3	18	CASSLSIGGTVTTDTQYF
.	TRBV7-9	TRBJ2-5	15	CASSSTGGARKTQYF
.	TRBV19	TRBJ2-7	16	CASSMDGMVGSYEQYF
.	TRBV30	TRBJ1-5	13	CASGKNSNQPQHF
.	TRBV7-2	TRBJ1-4	15	CASSLEGGTNEKLFF
.	TRBV9	TRBJ1-5	13	CASGPGSNQPQHF
.	TRBV7-2	TRBJ2-3	13	CASRGTSTDTQYF
.	TRBV5-1	TRBJ1-2	13	CASSAGPNYGYTF
.	TRBV6-2/TRBV6-3	TRBJ2-4	17	CASRPPAGAEAKNIQYF
TRBD2	TRBV5-1	TRBJ2-3	15	CATATSGRISDTQYF
.	TRBV3-1	TRBJ2-1	18	CASSQVFGQLGSYNEQFF
TRBD2	TRBV7-3	TRBJ2-1	15	CASSQTSGNTGEQFF
.	TRBV7-3	TRBJ1-2	15	CASSSLGQSNYGYTF
.	TRBV7-9	TRBJ2-3	14	CASSPLLGTDTQYF